These 5 T cell receptor beta chains were all obtained from the same sample, sequenced in a study of CD8+CD57+ T cells in acquired aplastic anemia. In patients chosen for sequencing, flow cytometry had shown CD8+CD57+ cell expansion. The study profiled TCR beta VDJ and CDR3 using genomic DNA as template. TCRdb re-called the reads with MiXCR, one entry per CDR3 protein. This table holds about 200,000 distinct CDR3 sequences, over 55% found once. The source material was sorted CD4+, CD8+, or CD8+CD57+ T cells (not recorded which) from PBMCs. The receptors were gathered from a human donor with aplastic anemia.

This chain links TRBV7-2 with TRBJ2-1, with 12 bases identical to TRBD2. CDR1 and CDR2 (germline): SGHTA, FQGNSA. CDR3 size: 14 residues. V gave up 1 base and J gave up 10 bases; unmatched junction bases: 2. Here the CDR3 reads CASSLGLAGVEQFF. The CDR3 DNA reads TGTGCCAGCAGCTTAGGACTAGCGGGAGTGGAGCAGTTCTTC.

The chain uses TRBV20-1 and TRBJ2-7; TRBD1 matches 8 bases. J lost 3 bases, V lost 3 bases, and 4 bases had no gene match. Germline V lookup: CDR1 DFQATT, CDR2 SNEGSKA (reference sequence). The CDR3 runs to 13 residues. The DNA of the CDR3 is TGCAGTGCTAGGGGACAGGTGGACTACGAGCAGTACTTC. Its protein product is CSARGQVDYEQYF.

The sample holds many counts of this clonotype. The gene calls are TRBV7-8 and TRBJ2-7, with 8 bases aligning to TRBD2. This CDR3 region has 20 residues. Looked up from germline, CDR1 is SGHVS and CDR2 is FQNEAQ. V lost 2 bases and J lost 6; bases outside the gene matches: 24. The CDR3 region has the DNA TGTGCCAGCAGCTTAACGGAAAGGTGGAGCGGGGGCCTCAATTTTTTCGAGCAGTACTTC. Translated: CASSLTERWSGGLNFFEQYF. The full variable domain, rest sourced from reference TRBV7-8 and TRBJ2-7, is GAGVSQSPRYKVAKRGQDVALRCDPISGHVSLFWYQQALGQGPEFLTYFQNEAQLDKSGLPSDRFFAERPEGSVSTLKIQRTQQEDSAVYLCASSLTERWSGGLNFFEQYFGPGTRLTVT.

CDR3 sequence: CATSSPEGAVIGETQYF. CDR3 DNA: TGTGCCACCAGCAGCCCCGAAGGGGCAGTGATCGGGGAGACCCAGTACTTC. This chain joins TRBV15 and TRBJ2-5; tentatively, D is TRBD1 (5 bases). The germline V gene has CDR1 LNHNV and CDR2 YYDKDF (reference sequence). The CDR3 has 17 residues. V dropped 3 bases and J dropped 5 bases, with 22 bases sitting between them.

V gene TRBV7-2 combines with J gene TRBJ2-5, with 8 positions matching TRBD2. Germline values: CDR1 SGHTA, CDR2 FQGNSA. CDR3 size: 15 residues. After removal of 2 bases from V and 4 bases from J, the junction contained 6 bases not matched to a gene. The CDR3 reads CASSLRGGAAETQYF. The DNA of the CDR3 is TGTGCCAGCAGCTTACGGGGGGGGGCGGCAGAGACCCAGTACTTC. Full variable domain (outside the CDR3, taken from reference TRBV7-2 and TRBJ2-5): GAGVSQSPSNKVTEKGKDVELRCDPISGHTALYWYRQSLGQGLEFLIYFQGNSAPDKSGLPSDRFSAERTGGSVSTLTIQRTQQEDSAVYLCASSLRGGAAETQYFGPGTRLLVL.